A selection of T cell receptor beta chains follows, all from one sample in a study of tumor-infiltrating lymphocytes in localized non-small cell lung cancer. Sequencing used immunoSEQ multiplex PCR; TCRdb keeps in-frame clones, though not all of them. The data contain some 3,000 clones, approximately 52% of them singletons. Sequencing used uninvolved lung tissue not adjacent to the tumor. These receptors were obtained from a human donor with non-small cell lung cancer. The CDR3 runs from the conserved cysteine through the conserved F or W. The order of the fields is clone size, J gene, V gene, D gene, CDR3 protein, CDR3 DNA. The D gene is left open where the match is weak. The size of a clone is reported for some rows only, either as once, few or many, or as a class for expanded clones.

>.|TRBJ1-2|TRBV2|TRBD1
CASSWDRGDYGYTF
TGTGCCAGCAGTTGGGACAGAGGTGACTATGGCTACACCTTC
>few|TRBJ1-1|TRBV11-2|TRBD1
CASSYWTGGEAFF
TGTGCCAGCAGCTACTGGACAGGGGGTGAAGCTTTCTTT
>few|TRBJ2-7|TRBV7-7|TRBD1
CASSPSPGQTYEQYF
TGTGCTAGCAGCCCTTCCCCGGGACAGACATACGAGCAGTACTTC
>.|TRBJ2-2|TRBV6-5|.
CASSRGAQTGELFF
TGTGCCAGCTCCAGGGGGGCGCAGACCGGGGAGCTGTTTTTT
>once|TRBJ2-2|TRBV5-1|.
CASSLAWGGTNTGELFF
TGCGCCAGCAGCTTGGCCTGGGGCGGGACGAACACCGGGGAGCTGTTTTTT
>few|TRBJ1-6|TRBV9|.
CASSVRDTSPLHF
TGTGCCAGCAGCGTAAGGGACACATCACCCCTCCACTTT
>few|TRBJ1-6|TRBV9|.
CASSVGRGAPLHF
TGTGCCAGCAGCGTAGGTCGGGGTGCACCCCTCCACTTT
>.|TRBJ2-3|TRBV7-3|.
CASSPSGLPTDMQYF
TGTGCCAGCAGCCCATCGGGACTTCCCACAGATATGCAGTATTTT
>few|TRBJ1-4|TRBV28|.
CASRRGGLANEKLFF
TGTGCCAGCAGAAGGGGGGGCCTTGCTAATGAAAAACTGTTTTTT
>.|TRBJ2-1|TRBV7-3|TRBD2
CASSLAGGTYNEQFF
TGTGCCAGCAGCTTAGCGGGAGGAACCTACAATGAGCAGTTCTTC
>.|TRBJ1-5|TRBV28|.
CASSLLYSNQPQHF
TGTGCCAGCAGTTTATTGTATAGCAATCAGCCCCAGCATTTT